These 28 T cell receptor beta chains originate from one sample sequenced in a study of control samples from healthy donors and cancer patients. Libraries were prepared by immunoSEQ multiplex PCR; TCRdb keeps only in-frame clonotypes and omits some of them. The sample comprises 150,000 to 200,000 clones, approximately 90% of which are singletons, and around 1.4% rests with the top ten. The specimen sequenced was blood. The receptors derive from a young man in good health.

The chain uses TRBV6-5 and TRBJ2-5, with D possibly being TRBD2 (5 bases). The CDR3 is 14 residues long. Germline assignment: CDR1 MNHEY and CDR2 SVGAGI. V was pared by 6 bases and J by 7 bases, with 18 bases between. DNA of the CDR3: TGTGCCAGCAGAAAAGCGGATTCAATTGGGACCCAGTACTTC. Amino acids: CASRKADSIGTQYF.

The chain links TRBV5-1 to TRBJ2-5; TRBD1 is a possible D gene (5 bases). The germline V and J ends were trimmed by 2 bases and 5 bases, with 16 bases remaining between them. The CDR3 is 15 amino acids. Looked up from germline, CDR1 is SGHRS and CDR2 is YFSETQ. Written as DNA, the CDR3 is TGCGCCAGCAGCTTACCCACAGGACCACGCGAGACCCAGTACTTC. Translation: CASSLPTGPRETQYF.

The chain is built from TRBV7-9 and TRBJ2-7, with D perhaps matching TRBD1 or TRBD2 (5 bases each). CDR1 SEHNR and CDR2 FQNEAQ come from the germline V gene (reference sequence). Trimming removed 3 bases at V and 6 bases at J, with 12 bases between. This CDR3 contains 13 residues. The CDR3, as DNA: TGTGCCAGCAGCTTTGATGGGGGTAGCGAGCAGTACTTC. Translation gives CASSFDGGSEQYF.

The chain uses TRBV6-1 and TRBJ1-1; no firm D call. Per the germline V gene, CDR1 is MNHNS and CDR2 is SASEGT. Trimming took off 1 base at V and 6 bases at J, with 9 bases between the two ends. The CDR3 runs to 13 residues. CDR3 sequence: CASSEGGRPEAFF. The CDR3 DNA follows: TGTGCCAGCAGTGAAGGTGGCAGACCTGAAGCTTTCTTT.

The chain joins TRBV25-1 to TRBJ2-2; 8 positions agree with TRBD1. Germline V gene lookup returns CDR1 MGHDK and CDR2 SYGVNS. This CDR3 comprises 17 residues. Losses at the gene ends were 4 bases for V and 8 bases for J; bases not matched to a gene: 15. Here the CDR3 reads CASSGEWTGWNGGELFF. The CDR3 DNA is TGTGCCAGCAGTGGAGAATGGACAGGGTGGAACGGAGGGGAGCTGTTTTTT.

This clone was recorded once. The chain combines TRBV29-1 with TRBJ1-4; D may be TRBD1 (5 bases). The germline V gene encodes CDR1 SQVTM and CDR2 ANQGSEA. This CDR3 is built from 13 residues. The V gene lost 6 bases and the J gene lost 5 bases, with 13 bases spanning the gap. CDR3 in amino acids: CSVAGTGNEKLFF. CDR3 in DNA: TGCAGCGTAGCCGGGACGGGCAATGAAAAACTGTTTTTT.

V gene TRBV11-2 combines with J gene TRBJ1-1; D not resolved. Germline V lookup: CDR1 SGHAT, CDR2 FQNNGV. This CDR3 contains 13 residues. Trimming pared 2 bases from V and 1 base from J, leaving 5 bases between. CDR3 sequence reads: CASSLNRNTEAFF. Written as DNA, the CDR3 is TGTGCCAGCAGCTTAAACAGGAACACTGAAGCTTTCTTT.

The chain couples TRBV2 to TRBJ2-4; a possible D gene is TRBD1 (5 bases). This CDR3 has 14 amino acids. The germline CDR1 and CDR2 sequences are SNHLY and FYNNEI. V shed 4 bases and J shed 3 bases, with 10 bases lying between them. CDR3 sequence reads: CASSGKDIKNIQYF. CDR3 coding DNA: TGTGCCAGCAGTGGTAAGGACATCAAAAACATTCAGTACTTC. The whole variable domain, remainder taken from reference TRBV2 and TRBJ2-4, is EPEVTQTPSHQVTQMGQEVILRCVPISNHLYFYWYRQILGQKVEFLVSFYNNEISEKSEIFDDQFSVERPDGSNFTLKIRSTKLEDSAMYFCASSGKDIKNIQYFGAGTRLSVL.

This sequence joins TRBV2 and TRBJ1-1; a possible D gene is TRBD1 (5 bases). Trimming removed 4 bases from V and 3 bases from J, with 9 bases in between. Germline assignment: CDR1 SNHLY and CDR2 FYNNEI. The CDR3 runs 13 residues. CDR3 sequence (DNA): TGTGCCAGCAGTGGACAGTCTCACACTGAAGCTTTCTTT. It specifies CASSGQSHTEAFF.

The gene calls are TRBV3-1 (or the pseudogene TRBV3-2) and TRBJ2-4; D is unclear. V lost 4 bases and J 5 bases, leaving 21 bases between the germline ends. The CDR3 loop spans 17 amino acids. Germline CDR1 is LGHDT and CDR2 is YNNKEL (reference sequence). CDR3 region: CASSPNGYYVQENIQYF. In DNA, the CDR3 is TGTGCCAGCAGCCCCAATGGGTACTATGTTCAGGAAAACATTCAGTACTTC.

This chain joins TRBV7-6 and TRBJ2-4; TRBD2 matches at 8 bases. Germline trimming cut 6 bases from V and 8 bases from J; bases unmatched to any gene: 9. The CDR3 is 14 residues long. Germline CDR1 reads SGHVS; CDR2 reads FNYEAQ. CDR3 sequence: CASRPGLVGDIQYF. CDR3 coding DNA: TGTGCCAGCAGACCGGGACTAGTTGGGGACATTCAGTACTTC.

The rearrangement uses TRBV5-4 and TRBJ2-1; TRBD1 aligns across 7 bases. Germline assignment: CDR1 SGHNT and CDR2 YYREEE (reference sequence). This CDR3 has 15 amino acids. V trimming: 4 bases; J trimming: 5 bases; junction bases outside the gene matches: 9. Here the CDR3 reads CASSPGQQKNNEQFF. The CDR3 nucleotides are TGTGCCAGCAGCCCGGGACAGCAGAAGAACAATGAGCAGTTCTTC.

The chain joins TRBV12-3 or TRBV12-4 to TRBJ1-2; no clear D. CDR3 length equals 11 residues. Trimming removed 5 bases from V and 12 bases from J, with 13 bases in between. CDR3 nucleotide sequence: TGTGCCAGCAGTCTCGGGAGAGCTGACACCTTC. Amino acid sequence: CASSLGRADTF.

This clone appeared a single time. V is TRBV7-9 and J is TRBJ1-4; the match to TRBD1 covers 8 bases. The CDR3 has 15 residues. Per germline, CDR1 SEHNR and CDR2 FQNEAQ (reference sequence). J was trimmed by 4 bases and V by 6 bases; bases with no gene match: 7. The CDR3 region is CASSYGQGLNEKLFF. CDR3 DNA sequence: TGTGCCAGCAGTTACGGACAGGGCCTTAATGAAAAACTGTTTTTT.

V gene TRBV6-1 combines with J gene TRBJ2-2; 10 bases are a match to TRBD2. The CDR3 length is 17 residues. J gave up 2 bases and V 3 bases, and 6 bases lay outside the gene matches. Germline lookup yields CDR1 MNHNS and CDR2 SASEGT. The CDR3 sequence is CASSEPSGRGNTGELFF. The CDR3 DNA reads as TGTGCCAGCAGTGAGCCCAGCGGGAGGGGAAACACCGGGGAGCTGTTTTTT.

The chain uses TRBV6-5 and TRBJ1-2; D unresolved. The germline gives CDR1 MNHEY, CDR2 SVGAGI. Trimming left V 7 bases short and J 4 bases short, with 16 bases between. This CDR3 contains 14 residues. CDR3 amino acids: CASTQPGRGYGYTF. The CDR3 region has the DNA TGTGCCAGCACCCAGCCGGGCCGCGGCTATGGCTACACCTTC.

The chain joins TRBV2 to TRBJ2-2; the match to TRBD2 covers 13 bases. Trimming at V came to 4 bases and at J to 6 bases, leaving 14 bases not matched to a gene. This CDR3 has 19 residues. The germline CDR1 and CDR2 sequences are SNHLY and FYNNEI. CDR3 DNA: TGTGCCAGCAGTGGTACTAGCGGGGGGGCGGTAACTCAGGCCGGGGAGCTGTTTTTT. Amino acids: CASSGTSGGAVTQAGELFF.

This chain joins TRBV6-2 or TRBV6-3 and TRBJ1-1, with a possible D match to TRBD1 (6 bases). V lost 4 bases, J lost 4 bases, and 19 bases lay in between. Germline V lookup: CDR1 MNHEY, CDR2 SVGEGT. The CDR3 is 16 amino acids. CDR3 amino acids: CASSLTGTRGGTEAFF. Written as DNA, the CDR3 is TGTGCCAGCAGTTTGACCGGGACCAGGGGTGGCACTGAAGCTTTCTTT.

The chain joins TRBV28 to TRBJ2-1; TRBD2 aligns across 8 bases. J was trimmed by 5 bases and V by 6 bases; bases with no gene match: 12. The CDR3 length is 16 residues. CDR1 MDHEN and CDR2 SYDVKM come from the germline V gene. CDR3 protein: CASSFHGTRKNNEQFF. The CDR3 bases are TGTGCCAGCAGCTTCCACGGGACTAGGAAAAACAATGAGCAGTTCTTC. Full variable domain (rest looked up from reference TRBV28 and TRBJ2-1): DVKVTQSSRYLVKRTGEKVFLECVQDMDHENMFWYRQDPGLGLRLIYFSYDVKMKEKGDIPEGYSVSREKKERFSLILESASTNQTSMYLCASSFHGTRKNNEQFFGPGTRLTVL.

The chain couples TRBV19 to TRBJ1-5; maybe TRBD1 (5 bases). CDR1 and CDR2 (germline): LNHDA, SQIVND (reference sequence). The V end lost 7 bases, the J end lost 3 bases, and 19 bases lay between the germline ends. There are 16 residues in the CDR3. The CDR3 protein is CASIGSGAAVNQPQHF. In DNA, the CDR3 is TGTGCCAGTATTGGAAGCGGGGCAGCCGTCAATCAGCCCCAGCATTTT.

The chain joins TRBV30 to TRBJ1-6; 10 nucleotides align to TRBD1. V dropped 3 bases and J dropped 3; count of bases not matched to a gene: 11. Germline loops: CDR1 GTSNPN, CDR2 SVGIG (reference sequence). This CDR3 contains 18 residues. The CDR3 loop is CAWSPDRGYSVYNSPLHF. CDR3 nucleotide sequence: TGTGCCTGGAGCCCGGACAGGGGGTACTCAGTCTATAATTCACCCCTCCACTTT.

The J gene is TRBJ1-5, the V gene TRBV5-1; 10 bases agree with TRBD1. The CDR3 covers 17 residues. V trimming: 0 bases; J trimming: 4 bases; junction bases outside the gene matches: 7. Germline lookup yields CDR1 SGHRS and CDR2 YFSETQ. DNA of the CDR3: TGCGCCAGCAGCTTGGGACCAGGACAGGGGGGAAATCAGCCCCAGCATTTT. This sequence encodes CASSLGPGQGGNQPQHF.

This sequence joins TRBV20-1 and TRBJ2-1; a weak D match, TRBD2 (6 bases). This CDR3 region has 11 residues. Germline V gives CDR1 DFQATT, CDR2 SNEGSKA (reference sequence). The V gene lost 5 bases and the J gene lost 6 bases, with 8 bases spanning the gap. The CDR3 reads CSAPTSNEQFF. As DNA, the CDR3 is TGCAGTGCTCCGACTAGCAATGAGCAGTTCTTC.

The gene calls are TRBV5-4 and TRBJ1-1, with 8 bases fitting TRBD1. The CDR3 has 16 amino acids. Unmatched junction bases numbered 7, after V lost 2 bases and J lost 1 base. The germline gives CDR1 SGHNT, CDR2 YYREEE (reference sequence). Here the CDR3 DNA reads TGTGCCAGCAGCTTAGACCCAGGGGGCGGGAACACTGAAGCTTTCTTT. This translates into CASSLDPGGGNTEAFF.

The genes are TRBV27 and TRBJ2-3; 7 bases align to TRBD1. Germline lookup yields CDR1 MNHEY and CDR2 SMNVEV (reference sequence). V gave up 5 bases and J gave up 1 base; unmatched junction bases: 6. The CDR3 sequence is 15 residues long. CDR3: CASSPYTGGTDTQYF. The CDR3 region has the DNA TGTGCCAGCAGTCCATATACAGGGGGCACAGATACGCAGTATTTT.

This clone was seen only once. The chain employs TRBV10-1 and TRBJ1-1; possibly TRBD1 for D (5 bases). The germline V gene has CDR1 WNHNN and CDR2 SYGVQD (reference sequence). Trimming stripped 5 bases from V and 3 bases from J, with 16 bases between. CDR3 length: 15 residues. The chain's CDR3 is CASSRDFKADTEAFF. Written as DNA, the CDR3 is TGCGCCAGCAGTCGGGACTTCAAGGCGGACACTGAAGCTTTCTTT.

The chain is built from TRBV5-6 and TRBJ1-6; a weak D match, TRBD1 (5 bases). The germline V and J ends were trimmed by 3 bases and 7 bases, with 11 bases remaining between them. Per germline, CDR1 SGHDT and CDR2 YYEEEE. The CDR3 runs 14 residues. The CDR3 sequence: CASSSGTRNSPLHF. The CDR3 DNA sequence: TGTGCCAGCAGCTCCGGGACTAGGAATTCACCCCTCCACTTT.

The rearrangement links TRBV10-3 to TRBJ1-1; 7 bases are a match to TRBD1. The germline V gene encodes CDR1 ENHRY and CDR2 SYGVKD. J lost 5 bases, V lost 4 bases, and 4 bases had no gene match. This CDR3 region has 13 residues. CDR3 nucleotides: TGTGCCATCAGTGGATCAGGGGGAACTGAAGCTTTCTTT. It codes for CAISGSGGTEAFF.